The clone carrying this TCR beta chain has a handful of counts. The antigen remains unidentified. PCR used 60 Vbeta primers and 13 Jbeta primers. TCRdb keeps only in-frame clones here, not all; method: immunoSEQ multiplex PCR. The table has about 150,000 clones, over 60% seen once; the top ten hold approximately 1.6%. These data belong to a study of cytomegalovirus exposure and HLA in healthy donors. Germline V gives CDR1 MDHEN, CDR2 SYDVKM. The CDR3 totals 13 residues. V dropped 0 bases and J dropped 3 bases, with 3 bases sitting between them. Study results and caveats: In a later analysis, TCR beta V- and J-gene trimming showed a link to a missense DCLRE1C variant. Several of the most significant clusters were apparently associated with common viral pathogens in a later analysis.

The sequence was collected from a woman aged 18-30 years in good health and CMV-seronegative. The sequenced sample consisted of PBMCs. The rearrangement uses TRBV28 and TRBJ1-5; D gene unclear. The DNA of the CDR3 is TGTGCCAGCAGTTTATGGGCCAATCAGCCCCAGCATTTT. Protein sequence: CASSLWANQPQHF. Supplemented by reference TRBV28 and TRBJ1-5, the full variable domain reads DVKVTQSSRYLVKRTGEKVFLECVQDMDHENMFWYRQDPGLGLRLIYFSYDVKMKEKGDIPEGYSVSREKKERFSLILESASTNQTSMYLCASSLWANQPQHFGDGTRLSIL.